The entry below describes one T cell receptor (beta chain). This specimen belongs to a study of OX40 agonist ivuxolimab in advanced cancers. Study in general: Head and neck, renal cell, melanoma or hepatocellular carcinoma were the cancers that dose-escalation patients had. About 40% of patients had received prior checkpoint inhibitor therapy. Partial responses were achieved by three patients, one with hepatocellular carcinoma and two with cutaneous melanoma.

Method: immunoSEQ multiplex PCR; TCRdb's copy keeps in-frame clones and lacks some. The profile shows tens of thousands of clones, 81% of them singletons. The CDR3 loop spans 15 amino acids. The germline gives CDR1 LNHDA, CDR2 SQIVND (reference sequence). Trimming removed 3 bases at V and 2 bases at J, with 11 bases between. The rearrangement links TRBV19 to TRBJ1-5; perhaps TRBD1 as D (5 bases). The sequences come from CD4+ or CD8+ T cells sorted from blood, collected in a trial of the OX40 agonist ivuxolimab. This TCR derives from an adult with an advanced solid tumor such as melanoma, head and neck, liver or kidney cancer. The CDR3 nucleotides are TGTGCCAGTAGTATGTTCAGGGAGGGCAATCAGCCCCAGCATTTT. Translation gives CASSMFREGNQPQHF.